Shown below are 16 T cell receptor beta chains from a single sample sequenced in a study of T cells in Graves' hyperthyroidism and ophthalmopathy (dated by TCRdb to the late 2010s). Library prep was done by multiplex PCR. TCRdb shows the sequencer as Illumina HiSeq 2000. Amplification of TCR beta CDR3 regions was carried out from RNA transcripts. For the first round of RT-PCR on the TCR CDR3, the HTBI primer set was used together with the Qiagen OneStep RT-PCR kit. TCRdb reworked the public reads: Q25 trimming with fastp, MiXCR clone assembly, productive beta chains retained. Entries that share a CDR3 protein sequence are merged under the most common genes and DNA. For this sample the table gives over 500,000 distinct CDR3 sequences, of which around 15% were detected only once. The biggest ten clones account for roughly 14% of the sample. Input material: blood. Source of these receptors: a woman aged 35 to 49 with Graves' hyperthyroidism.

In this sample, this clonotype turned up many times. V is TRBV12-3 or TRBV12-4 and J is TRBJ1-1; the D is unclear. Trimming removed 1 base from V and 0 bases from J, with 9 bases in between. This CDR3 has 15 residues. CDR3 nucleotide sequence: TGTGCCAGCAGTTTAGAATTGGGGATGAACACTGAAGCTTTCTTT. Its protein is CASSLELGMNTEAFF.

Concerning this clonotype itself: A single base separates this from a much larger clone, so it may be a read error. V gene TRBV30 combines with J gene TRBJ2-1, with 7 bases fitting TRBD1. Trimming took 3 bases from V and 8 from J; bases not matched to a gene: 7. The CDR3 has 13 residues. Germline V gives CDR1 GTSNPN, CDR2 SVGIG (reference sequence). For the CDR3, the DNA is TGTGCCTGGAGGCCGACAGGGCTCTATGAGCAGTTCTTC. The encoded protein is CAWRPTGLYEQFF.

This clonotype was detected many times. The chain carries TRBV20-1 and TRBJ2-1, with D unclear. Per germline, CDR1 DFQATT and CDR2 SNEGSKA (reference sequence). Between the trimmed V and J ends, which lost 2 bases and 0 bases, there was a span of 8 bases. CDR3 length: 14 amino acids. The DNA for the CDR3 is TGCAGTGCTAGACCCCCGAGCTCCTACAATGAGCAGTTCTTC. As protein: CSARPPSSYNEQFF.

This clonotype was counted only a few times. The chain uses TRBV12-3 or TRBV12-4 and TRBJ1-5; D is possibly TRBD1 (6 bases). With 7 bases removed from V and 4 bases from J, the gap between germline ends came to 14 bases. This CDR3 is built from 14 residues. In DNA form, the CDR3 reads TGTGCCAGCACCTCCGGGACATTTAATCAGCCCCAGCATTTT. Its translation: CASTSGTFNQPQHF.

This clonotype was seen ten or more times. This rearrangement joins TRBV29-1 to TRBJ2-5; TRBD2 matches at 7 bases. The V gene end was trimmed by 2 bases and the J gene end by 6 bases; junction bases not matched to a gene: 9. The CDR3 covers 14 residues. CDR1 is SQVTM, CDR2 ANQGSEA, per germline. For the CDR3, the DNA is TGCAGCGTTGAAATATACGGGGAGGGGCAGACCCAGTACTTC. Encoded protein: CSVEIYGEGQTQYF.

There are many counts of this clonotype. The chain employs TRBV13 and TRBJ2-2; D gene ambiguous. CDR1 PRHDT and CDR2 FYEKMQ come from the germline V gene (reference sequence). This CDR3 spans 13 amino acids. Trimming pared 3 bases from V and 7 bases from J, leaving 9 bases between. The CDR3 here is CASSFVGGGELFF. As DNA, the CDR3 is TGTGCCAGCAGCTTTGTCGGTGGCGGGGAGCTGTTTTTT.

The rearrangement links TRBV20-1 to TRBJ1-2; D is ambiguous. The germline V and J ends were trimmed by 5 bases and 4 bases, with 14 bases remaining between them. Germline lookup yields CDR1 DFQATT and CDR2 SNEGSKA (reference sequence). This CDR3 is 13 amino acids long. CDR3 DNA sequence: TGCAGTGCTGAAGGAGATTCACCCTATGGCTACACCTTC. Translating it yields CSAEGDSPYGYTF.

This clonotype appeared a few times. This chain links TRBV5-1 with TRBJ1-4; D is uncertain. The CDR3 is made up of 14 amino acids. V dropped 1 base and J dropped 6 bases, with 10 bases sitting between them. CDR1 and CDR2 from the germline V gene are SGHRS and YFSETQ. The CDR3 here is CASSLRNRDEKLFF. In DNA form, the CDR3 reads TGCGCCAGCAGCTTGCGCAATCGGGATGAAAAACTGTTTTTT.

This clonotype occurred many times. The rearrangement joins TRBV2 to TRBJ1-2; D remains ambiguous. Germline CDR1 SNHLY, CDR2 FYNNEI. V gave up 3 bases and J gave up 5 bases, with 13 bases separating them. The CDR3 spans 14 residues. As DNA, the CDR3 is TGTGCCAGCAGTGAGGGTGAGAGCCGATATGGCTACACCTTC. Protein product: CASSEGESRYGYTF. Full variable domain (rest looked up from reference TRBV2 and TRBJ1-2): EPEVTQTPSHQVTQMGQEVILRCVPISNHLYFYWYRQILGQKVEFLVSFYNNEISEKSEIFDDQFSVERPDGSNFTLKIRSTKLEDSAMYFCASSEGESRYGYTFGSGTRLTVV.

In its sample, this clonotype was seen many times. This chain joins TRBV28 and TRBJ2-6; possible D gene TRBD1, 5 bases. Germline lookup yields CDR1 MDHEN and CDR2 SYDVKM. V gave up 9 bases and J gave up 1 base, with 13 bases separating them. The CDR3 runs 15 residues. CDR3 nucleotide sequence: TGTGCCAGTCGATTCCAGGGTTCTGGGGCCAACGTCCTGACTTTC. Translation gives CASRFQGSGANVLTF.

Regarding this clonotype: This may arise from a read error, as a much more abundant clone is one base away. The V gene is TRBV7-9, the J gene TRBJ2-1; D uncertain. Germline V gene lookup returns CDR1 SEHNR and CDR2 FQNEAQ (reference sequence). The CDR3 has 15 amino acids. CDR3 loop: CASSTALSSYSEQFF. CDR3 in DNA: TGTGCCAGCAGCACCGCATTGAGCTCCTACAGTGAGCAGTTCTTC.

This clonotype has a count of ten or more. This chain joins TRBV12-3 or TRBV12-4 and TRBJ2-3; D gene uncertain. CDR3 length: 12 amino acids. V lost 2 bases and J 7 bases, leaving 7 bases between the germline ends. The CDR3 DNA reads as TGTGCCAGCAGTTTACTACCTTATACGCAGTATTTT. Its translation: CASSLLPYTQYF.

This clonotype was counted between two and nine times. This rearrangement joins TRBV5-1 to TRBJ2-1; 15 nucleotides agree with TRBD2. V lost 4 bases to trimming and J lost 7 bases; unmatched junction nucleotides: 6. There are 16 residues in the CDR3. Germline CDR1 reads SGHRS; CDR2 reads YFSETQ. In DNA, the CDR3 is TGCGCCAGCAGCACCGGACTAGCGGGAGGGTGGAATGAGCAGTTCTTC. Translation gives CASSTGLAGGWNEQFF.

This clonotype has a count of ten or more. The CDR3 DNA is TGTGCCAGCAGTGAACAGGGGGGTAGCACTGAAGCTTTCTTT. Translation gives CASSEQGGSTEAFF. V is TRBV6-2 or TRBV6-3 and J is TRBJ1-1; 8 bases agree with TRBD1. V lost 5 bases and J lost 4; bases outside the gene matches: 6. CDR1 and CDR2 from the germline V gene are MNHEY and SVGEGT. The CDR3 is made up of 14 amino acids.

As regards this clonotype: This may be a read error: a much more frequent sequence differs by one nucleotide. This sequence joins TRBV24-1 and TRBJ2-7; TRBD1 or TRBD2 may be the D gene (5 bases each). The V and J ends lost 6 bases and 6 bases respectively, with 14 bases between them. Germline V gene lookup returns CDR1 KGHDR and CDR2 SFDVKD. There are 13 residues in the CDR3. The CDR3 is CATSWGRGSEQYF. CDR3 nucleotide sequence: TGTGCCACCAGTTGGGGACGGGGAAGCGAGCAGTACTTC.

V is TRBV4-2 and J is TRBJ2-7; D is perhaps TRBD2 (6 bases). The germline gives CDR1 LGHNA, CDR2 YNFKEQ. This CDR3 spans 17 amino acids. Trimming took 0 bases from V and 3 from J, leaving 18 bases between them. CDR3 residues: CASSQEGGSTTRYEQYF. Written as DNA, the CDR3 is TGTGCCAGCAGCCAAGAGGGGGGTAGTACAACCCGCTACGAGCAGTACTTC.